This T cell receptor (beta chain) was captured by sequencing in a study of a mutant IDH1 vaccine in newly diagnosed glioma. Trimming cost V 6 bases and J 8 bases, with 16 bases left between them. The CDR3 covers 13 residues. The germline gives CDR1 SNHLY, CDR2 FYNNEI. Described time point: week 47, end of study. In the vaccine, a single dose held 300 ug of the mutant IDH1 20-mer peptide, along with topical imiquimod. Patients had eight vaccinations, in weeks 1, 3, 5, 7, 11, 15, 19 and 23. Regarding the study as a whole: The occurrence of vaccine-induced immune responses was seen in around 92% of patients.

Sequenced by immunoSEQ multiplex PCR; TCRdb stores in-frame clones only, minus some. The sample lists approximately 56,000 clones; about 61% were seen once. In the case of this clone: Its cognate antigen is unknown.

This TCR was sampled from a middle-aged man with glioma. Some clones in this sample may be carry-over from other donors' samples. This sample comprised peripheral blood mononuclear cells (PBMCs), obtained from a glioma patient whose treatment included an IDH1 peptide vaccine. The V and J genes are TRBV2 and TRBJ1-2, with D perhaps TRBD1 (6 bases). The DNA for the CDR3 is TGTGCCAGCAGCACCACGGGGGCTCAAGGCTACACCTTC. It encodes CASSTTGAQGYTF.